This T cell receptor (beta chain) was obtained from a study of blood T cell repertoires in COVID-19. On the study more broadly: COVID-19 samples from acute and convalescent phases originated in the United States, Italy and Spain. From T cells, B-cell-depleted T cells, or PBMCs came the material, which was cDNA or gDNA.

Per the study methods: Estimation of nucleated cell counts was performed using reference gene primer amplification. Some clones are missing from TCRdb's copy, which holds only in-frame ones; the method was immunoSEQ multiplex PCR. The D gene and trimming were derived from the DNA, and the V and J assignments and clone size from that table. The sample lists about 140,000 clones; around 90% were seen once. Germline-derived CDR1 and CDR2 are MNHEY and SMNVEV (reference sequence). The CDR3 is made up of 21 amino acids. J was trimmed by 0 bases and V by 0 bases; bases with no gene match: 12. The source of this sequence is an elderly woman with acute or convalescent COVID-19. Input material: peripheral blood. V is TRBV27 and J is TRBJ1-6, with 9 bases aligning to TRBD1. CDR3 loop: CASSLSVPGQGFSSYNSPLHF. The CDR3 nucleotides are TGTGCCAGCAGTTTATCAGTCCCGGGACAGGGTTTTAGCTCCTATAATTCACCCCTCCACTTT.